One and the same sample provided the 5 T cell receptor beta chains below, sequenced in a study of shared clonotypes between healthy human individuals. Sequencing used immunoSEQ multiplex PCR; TCRdb keeps in-frame clones, though not all of them. The sample lists around 1.6 million clones; 98% were seen once. The sequencing input was naive CD4+ T cells sorted from blood. Noted subset: CD45RA+ positively selected. Receptors were obtained from a man aged 25 to 40 in good health.

The CDR3 DNA follows: TGCGCCAGCAGCTTCCTAGCGGGAGGGCCGGGGTTAGAGCAGTTCTTC. Translating it yields CASSFLAGGPGLEQFF. The chain uses TRBV5-1 and TRBJ2-1, with TRBD2 identical over 12 bases. The ends lost 2 bases at V and 10 bases at J; junction bases unmatched: 10. This CDR3 has 16 residues. Germline CDR1 SGHRS, CDR2 YFSETQ. Looking up the rest from reference TRBV5-1 and TRBJ2-1 gives the full variable domain: KAGVTQTPRYLIKTRGQQVTLSCSPISGHRSVSWYQQTPGQGLQFLFEYFSETQRNKGNFPGRFSGRQFSNSRSEMNVSTLELGDSALYLCASSFLAGGPGLEQFFGPGTRLTVL.

The chain recombines TRBV19 with TRBJ2-7, with TRBD2 matching 7 bases. Germline loops: CDR1 LNHDA, CDR2 SQIVND (reference sequence). J gave up 0 bases and V 5 bases, and 13 bases lay outside the gene matches. CDR3 length equals 17 residues. The CDR3 region has the DNA TGTGCCAGTAGTTCCCCGGAAAGAGCGGGGTACTCCTACGAGCAGTACTTC. Protein: CASSSPERAGYSYEQYF.

The J gene is TRBJ2-1, the V gene TRBV19; 14 bases fit TRBD2. This CDR3 region has 18 residues. The germline V gene has CDR1 LNHDA and CDR2 SQIVND (reference sequence). V lost 2 bases to trimming and J lost 2 bases; unmatched junction nucleotides: 5. CDR3 coding DNA: TGTGCCAGTAGTATAAGACTAGCGGGAGGGACGACCTACAATGAGCAGTTCTTC. Its translation: CASSIRLAGGTTYNEQFF.

This chain's CDR3 is CASSPGTVAETQYF. In DNA form, the CDR3 reads TGCGCCAGCAGCCCTGGGACTGTCGCAGAGACCCAGTACTTC. The chain links TRBV5-1 to TRBJ2-5; TRBD2 is a possible D gene (6 bases). The V end lost 4 bases, the J end lost 4 bases, and 14 bases lay between the germline ends. Per the germline V gene, CDR1 is SGHRS and CDR2 is YFSETQ. This CDR3 is 14 amino acids long. The complete variable domain, with remaining parts taken from reference TRBV5-1 and TRBJ2-5, reads KAGVTQTPRYLIKTRGQQVTLSCSPISGHRSVSWYQQTPGQGLQFLFEYFSETQRNKGNFPGRFSGRQFSNSRSEMNVSTLELGDSALYLCASSPGTVAETQYFGPGTRLLVL.

This chain uses TRBV15 with TRBJ1-2; D is uncertain. Germline V gene lookup returns CDR1 LNHNV and CDR2 YYDKDF (reference sequence). The CDR3 has 15 residues. V lost 0 bases, J lost 4 bases, and 12 bases lay in between. The CDR3 DNA reads as TGTGCCACCAGCAGAGAGTCGCCGGGAGGCTATGGCTACACCTTC. This gives the protein CATSRESPGGYGYTF.